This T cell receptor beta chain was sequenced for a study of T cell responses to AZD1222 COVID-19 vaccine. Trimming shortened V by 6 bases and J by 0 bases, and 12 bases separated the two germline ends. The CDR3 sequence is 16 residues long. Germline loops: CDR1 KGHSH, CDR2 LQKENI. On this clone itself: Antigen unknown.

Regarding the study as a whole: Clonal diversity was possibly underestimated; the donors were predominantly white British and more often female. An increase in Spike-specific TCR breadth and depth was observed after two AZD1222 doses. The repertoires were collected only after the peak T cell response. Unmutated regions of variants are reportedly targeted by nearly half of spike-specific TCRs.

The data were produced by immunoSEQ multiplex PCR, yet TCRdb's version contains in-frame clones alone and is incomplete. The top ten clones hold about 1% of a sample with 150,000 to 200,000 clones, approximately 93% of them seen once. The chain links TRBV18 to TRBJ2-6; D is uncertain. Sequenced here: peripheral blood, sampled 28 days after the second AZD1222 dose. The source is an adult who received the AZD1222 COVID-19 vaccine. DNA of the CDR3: TGTGCCAGCTCCCTGAGCTTGAGCTCTGGGGCCAACGTCCTGACTTTC. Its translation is CASSLSLSSGANVLTF.